This record covers a single T cell receptor beta chain. Its target is not known. This sample was taken from a study of T cell repertoires in breast cancer. The V end was cut by 2 bases, the J end by 10 bases, with 11 bases between. Germline loops: CDR1 SNHLY, CDR2 FYNNEI. This CDR3 comprises 12 residues. A second nested PCR with blocking oligonucleotides suppressed unpaired genes. TCRdb ran MiXCR on the emulsion pairing reads and lists one entry per CDR3 protein. The sample lists about 40,000 distinct CDR3 sequences, less than 55% occurring once. Study-wide findings and caveats: Discarding singleton TCRs may have missed genuine antitumor clones.

Paired alpha-beta TCRs of CD8+ T cells were analyzed by expanded emulsion RT-PCR. This TCR was sampled from a pool of human donors with breast cancer or a healthy control (not recorded which). The rearrangement uses TRBV2 and TRBJ2-5; no clear D. The specimen sequenced was CD8+ T cells. In DNA form, the CDR3 reads TGTGCCAGCAGTGAACTGCTAGACGGCCAGTACTTC. Translating it yields CASSELLDGQYF.